This T cell receptor beta chain derives from a study of cytotoxic CD8 clonotypes in ibrutinib-treated CLL. Germline CDR1 is SEHNR and CDR2 is FQNEAQ (reference sequence). V shed 3 bases and J shed 2 bases, with 14 bases lying between them. This CDR3 is 16 amino acids long. Some clones are missing from TCRdb's copy, which holds only in-frame ones; the method was immunoSEQ multiplex PCR. The sample has 58,000 or so clones, around 52% seen once; the top ten hold roughly 15%. This receptor was obtained from a human donor with chronic lymphocytic leukemia. V gene TRBV7-9 combines with J gene TRBJ1-5; a weak D match, TRBD1 (5 bases). The source material was PBMCs, sampled after 12 months of ibrutinib treatment. The CDR3, as DNA: TGTGCCAGCAGCTTCGGGGCTGTTCGTGGCAATCAGCCCCAGCATTTT. Protein product: CASSFGAVRGNQPQHF.